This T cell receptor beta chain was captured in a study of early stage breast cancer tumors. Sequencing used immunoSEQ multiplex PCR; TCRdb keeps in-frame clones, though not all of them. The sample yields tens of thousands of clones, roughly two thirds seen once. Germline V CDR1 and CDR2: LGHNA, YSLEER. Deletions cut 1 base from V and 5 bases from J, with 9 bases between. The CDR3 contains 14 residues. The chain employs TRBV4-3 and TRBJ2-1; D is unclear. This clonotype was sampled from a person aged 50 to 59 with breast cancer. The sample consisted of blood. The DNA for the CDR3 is TGCGCCAGCAGCCAAGTCCTAGGGCACAATGAGCAGTTCTTC. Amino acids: CASSQVLGHNEQFF.